This T cell receptor (beta chain) is from a study of OX40 agonist ivuxolimab in advanced cancers. Sequencing was performed with immunoSEQ multiplex PCR; in TCRdb, only in-frame clones are kept and a portion is missing. The profile shows tens of thousands of clones, more than 80% of them singletons. With regard to this clone: What it binds is unknown.

Peripheral blood came from all dose cohorts at three timepoints. Findings of the study overall: On average, a greater number of expanded clones characterised CD8+ T cells relative to CD4+. CD4+ and CD8+ blood T cells expanded clonally by week 6 at 0.1 to 3.0 mg/kg.

The TCR sequence derives from an adult with an advanced solid tumor such as melanoma, head and neck, liver or kidney cancer. The source was CD4+ or CD8+ T cells sorted from blood, collected in a trial of the OX40 agonist ivuxolimab.

The CDR3 bases are TGTGCCAGCAGCGTAGAACTAGCGGGGGGTTCAGATACGCAGTATTTT. It specifies CASSVELAGGSDTQYF. The rearrangement joins TRBV9 to TRBJ2-3; 12 nucleotides line up with TRBD2. The ends lost 0 bases at V and 4 bases at J; junction bases unmatched: 3. CDR3 length equals 16 residues. Germline CDR1 is SGDLS and CDR2 is YYNGEE.